This TCR beta chain is from a study of human T cells and chemical hapten exposure (dated by TCRdb to the early 2020s). General notes on the study: For sensitization, 2% DPC in acetone was applied to an approximately 2 cm by approximately 2 cm area of upper inner arm skin. Libraries were combined into a pool for sequencing, and differences in TCR yield between samples came mainly from small differences in library volumes within the pool. Blood was sampled from patients pre-sensitization (week 0) and at 2, 6 and about 24 weeks after DPC sensitization. Patch tests used Finn chambers with 0.01% DPC on the upper back, scored after 6 days by International Contact Dermatitis Research Group standards. Some 29 alopecia patients provided blood for TCR sequencing at one to four time points (pre-sensitization, 2, 6 and 24 weeks). The study tracked peripheral blood TCR repertoire changes in vivo during primary and secondary sensitization to the hapten diphenylcyclopropenone (DPC) in alopecia patients. Patients additionally received weekly therapeutic DPC doses to the scalp throughout the roughly 24-week study period. The mostly female patient cohort included alopecia areata with under or over 50% scalp involvement, alopecia totalis and alopecia universalis. Study-wide findings and limitations: Alopecia, a presumed autoimmune disease, was present in all patients, so the immune response of the patients might differ from that of healthy individuals. Compared with pre-sensitization or healthy control sets, expanded TCRs formed significantly more large CDR3 similarity clusters, which is consistent with antigen-driven responses. Repeated subsampling changed both the strength of the expansion versus patch-test correlation and the threshold at which that correlation became significant. Patch test score was positively correlated with the number of PT1 expanded TCRs, with significance at thresholds 8, 16 and 32 but not at 4. DPC sensitization did not change the number of TCRs with a frequency above 1 in 1000, and there was no evidence of changes in global repertoire structure.

The library was made by RACE. The sequencing machine was a NextSeq 500. During library preparation, unique molecular identifiers were attached to individual cDNA molecules so that TCRs could be counted in a quantitative, reproducible way. For every blood RNA sample, sequencing covered both the TCR alpha and TCR beta chains. On the authors' methods: Samples had a median of roughly 98,000 TCRs, with a range from 23,224 to 690,600. The Decombinator software suite was used to annotate the V, J and CDR3 of the TCR reads. For the PS versus PT1 abundance plots, all samples were subsampled to the same number of TCRs (28,000). TCRs were defined as expanded if absent before sensitization and observed at least eight times at the 2-week time point. Using fastp trimming at Q25 and MiXCR clonotype assembly, TCRdb reanalyzed the public sequencing data and kept in-frame beta chains. When rows share a CDR3 protein, they turn into one entry using the most common DNA and genes. The V and J calls, along with clone size, are taken from TCRdb and not from the paper's own processing. A total of about 120,000 distinct CDR3 sequences appear in this sample, roughly 13% of them only once. 2.8% of the sample lies in the top ten.

This clonotype was seen more than once but under ten times. There is no known antigen for this receptor. Base qualities are not recorded, but no much larger clone differs from it by a single base. The germline V gene encodes CDR1 DFQATT and CDR2 SNEGSKA (reference sequence). The CDR3 has 16 amino acids, counting the end cysteine and phenylalanine. Only CDR3 DNA is held: 48 bases, read in frame from base 1. V lost 0 bases and J lost 4 bases; the stretch between them is 18 bases long. The sample's time point label, decoded: pre-sensitization, week 0. What the treatment or condition label conveys for this sample: therapeutic diphenylcyclopropenone sensitization with weekly scalp DPC. At every patch-test visit, the blood draw took place before the patch test was put on. Eligible patients were aged 18 to 70, diagnosed with alopecia, deemed suitable for DPC therapy, and excluded if pregnant. Total RNA was isolated from unfractionated whole blood collected in Tempus Blood RNA tubes.

This TCR derives from a woman under 30 with alopecia areata. Some clones in this sample may be carry-over from other donors' samples. The sample was whole blood, taken in connection with sensitization to the hapten diphenylcyclopropenone (DPC). The rearrangement joined TRBV20-1 to TRBJ1-1; the D gene is perhaps TRBD1, from 5 matching bases. The DNA reads TGCAGTGCTAGAGATGGGGCAGGGAATGTTTTCACTGAAGCTTTCTTT. This yields the protein CSARDGAGNVFTEAFF.